What follows is one T cell receptor beta chain and its context. These data come from a study of cytomegalovirus exposure and HLA in healthy donors. PCR primers comprised 60 Vbeta and 13 Jbeta primers. TCRdb's copy holds only in-frame clones and misses some; the assay was immunoSEQ multiplex PCR. The sample has a few hundred thousand clones; around 90% are singletons. The V gene lost 5 bases and the J gene lost 0 bases, with 17 bases spanning the gap. CDR3 length: 17 amino acids. CDR1 and CDR2 (germline): LNHDA, SQIVND (reference sequence). The J gene is TRBJ1-5, the V gene TRBV19; D is perhaps TRBD1 (5 bases). This sequence originates from a girl aged 2-10 years in good health and CMV-seronegative. The material sequenced was PBMCs. CDR3 region: CASSRFGGALSNQPQHF. As DNA, the CDR3 is TGTGCCAGTAGTCGGTTTGGAGGGGCCCTTAGCAATCAGCCCCAGCATTTT.